This TCR beta chain stems from a study of T cell clonotyping in hematopoietic cell transplantation. General study results and limits: Few recipient clonotypes overlapped donors; over 95% were de novo at given depth. CD4 and CD8 repertoire contributions could not be separated without sorting. Graft donor and pretransplant recipient Inverse Simpson Index values predicted broader posttransplant TCR diversity.

Details on this clone: As yet, its antigen is unknown.

V lost 4 bases and J lost 5; bases outside the gene matches: 5. Germline V gene data show CDR1 as SGHNT and CDR2 as YYREEE (reference sequence). The CDR3 has 13 amino acids. TCRdb's table, derived via immunoSEQ multiplex PCR, lists solely in-frame clones and lacks some. Here the sample spans 9,000 or so clones, almost 85% being singletons. The rearrangement uses TRBV5-4 and TRBJ2-5; 7 bases map to TRBD2. The receptor was isolated from a female patient aged 30-39 years who had an allogeneic stem cell transplant, so the T cells may come from the graft donor. Some clones in this sample may be carry-over from other donors' samples. The sequences come from PBMCs, collected 180 days after allogeneic stem cell transplant. DNA for the CDR3: TGTGCCAGCAGCCCGGGAGGCCGGGAGACCCAGTACTTC. Its protein is CASSPGGRETQYF.